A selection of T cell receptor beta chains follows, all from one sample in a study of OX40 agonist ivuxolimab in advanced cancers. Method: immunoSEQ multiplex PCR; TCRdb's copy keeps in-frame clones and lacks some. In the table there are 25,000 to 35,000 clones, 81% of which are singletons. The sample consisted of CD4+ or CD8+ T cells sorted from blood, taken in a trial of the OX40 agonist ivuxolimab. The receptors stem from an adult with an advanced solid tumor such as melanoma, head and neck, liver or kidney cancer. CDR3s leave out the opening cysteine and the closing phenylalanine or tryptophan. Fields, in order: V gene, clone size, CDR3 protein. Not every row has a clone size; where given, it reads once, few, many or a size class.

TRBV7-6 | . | ASSSLAGATYEQY
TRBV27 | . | ASSLTGTDTNEKLF
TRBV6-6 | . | ASILRGQNTGELF
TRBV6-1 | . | ASTTGKTGELF
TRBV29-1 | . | SVVEISRSYGYT
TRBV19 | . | ASSFAGELF
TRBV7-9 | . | ASSLGDTVY
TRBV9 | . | ASSVATEEQF
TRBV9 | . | ASSAAGTSGANEQF
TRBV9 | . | ASSVLSQGQIANTGELF
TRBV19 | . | ASSKGITLEGTEAF
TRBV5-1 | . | ASSLRTGSSYEQY
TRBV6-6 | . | ASNIGLLKY
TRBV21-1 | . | ASSKYEQY
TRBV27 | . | ASSLSTGYGGYT
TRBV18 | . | ASSPPGGKVAKNIQY
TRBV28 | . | ASSRIGGSRVYEQY
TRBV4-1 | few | ASSQLTSGGAGIQY
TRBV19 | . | ASSMQGIYEQY
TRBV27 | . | ASSFGLAYEQY
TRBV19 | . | ASSIGLAGGEQF
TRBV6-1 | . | ASSPTGPPTGELF
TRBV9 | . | ASSADRGQGRNIQY
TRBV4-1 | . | ASSPQGTAETQY
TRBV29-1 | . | SVDRIGGNYNEQF
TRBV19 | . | ASSPSDSYNEQF
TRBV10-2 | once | ASSASRQGITEAF